The 7 T cell receptor beta chains given below trace back to one sample, sequenced in a study of shared clonotypes between healthy human individuals. Naive CD8 cells were CD45RO-negative, positively selected for CCR7, excluding terminally differentiated effector memory CD45RA+ cells. The assay was immunoSEQ multiplex PCR, and TCRdb's table has in-frame clones only and misses some. The table records more than 2 million clones, about 95% of them present only once. The sequenced material came from naive CD8+ T cells sorted from blood. These receptors originate from a man between 18 and 29 years old in good health.

The chain recombines TRBV5-4 with TRBJ1-2; 10 bases line up with TRBD1. CDR3 size: 15 residues. Trimming removed 4 bases from V and 4 bases from J; junction bases left unmatched: 7. In germline, CDR1 is SGHNT, CDR2 YYREEE (reference sequence). The CDR3 spells CASSQRTGGLYGYTF. The DNA for the CDR3 is TGTGCCAGCAGCCAAAGGACAGGGGGACTCTATGGCTACACCTTC.

The chain joins TRBV6-1 to TRBJ2-7, with D possibly being TRBD1 (5 bases). From germline, CDR1 is MNHNS and CDR2 SASEGT. CDR3 length: 16 residues. V gave up 0 bases and J gave up 3 bases, with 15 bases separating them. The CDR3: CASSEALQAGYYEQYF. CDR3 nucleotide sequence: TGTGCCAGCAGTGAAGCGCTTCAGGCAGGGTACTACGAGCAGTACTTC.

The chain is built from TRBV7-9 and TRBJ2-3, with 11 bases matching TRBD1. The CDR3 has 15 residues. Trimming took 5 bases from V and 5 from J; bases not matched to a gene: 6. Germline CDR1 SEHNR, CDR2 FQNEAQ (reference sequence). The CDR3: CASSEGDRGKDTQYF. CDR3 in DNA: TGTGCCAGCAGCGAAGGGGACAGGGGGAAAGATACGCAGTATTTT.

J is TRBJ2-5 and V is TRBV11-2; possible D gene TRBD2, 7 bases. The V end lost 5 bases, the J end lost 4 bases, and 17 bases lay between the germline ends. Germline V lookup: CDR1 SGHAT, CDR2 FQNNGV. The CDR3 covers 15 residues. The DNA of the CDR3 is TGTGCCAGCAGCCCAAAAGGGGGGGGCGTAGAGACCCAGTACTTC. Amino acid sequence: CASSPKGGGVETQYF.

A remark on this clone: The same CDR3 arises from other DNA sequences in this sample as well. The V gene is TRBV19, the J gene TRBJ2-7; 8 bases are shared with TRBD2. CDR1 is LNHDA and CDR2 is SQIVND in the germline V gene (reference sequence). CDR3 size: 13 residues. Trimming at V came to 6 bases and at J to 3 bases, leaving 4 bases not matched to a gene. The CDR3 sequence: CASSSGTSYEQYF. CDR3 sequence (DNA): TGTGCCAGTAGCTCCGGGACTAGCTACGAGCAGTACTTC.

V is TRBV27 and J is TRBJ2-7; D unresolved. V was pared by 3 bases and J by 3 bases, with 18 bases between. The germline V gene encodes CDR1 MNHEY and CDR2 SMNVEV (reference sequence). The CDR3 contains 16 residues. CDR3 bases: TGTGCCAGCAGTTTTGCCCCCTTAGGCAGTTTCTACGAGCAGTACTTC. Protein product: CASSFAPLGSFYEQYF.

The chain couples TRBV5-6 to TRBJ2-2; 7 bases map to TRBD1. The CDR3 length is 13 residues. Germline V gene data show CDR1 as SGHDT and CDR2 as YYEEEE. The junction had 3 bases not matched to a gene; V was cut back by 4 bases and J by 6 bases. The chain's CDR3 is CASSTDRAGELFF. For the CDR3, the DNA is TGTGCCAGCAGCACAGACAGGGCCGGGGAGCTGTTTTTT.